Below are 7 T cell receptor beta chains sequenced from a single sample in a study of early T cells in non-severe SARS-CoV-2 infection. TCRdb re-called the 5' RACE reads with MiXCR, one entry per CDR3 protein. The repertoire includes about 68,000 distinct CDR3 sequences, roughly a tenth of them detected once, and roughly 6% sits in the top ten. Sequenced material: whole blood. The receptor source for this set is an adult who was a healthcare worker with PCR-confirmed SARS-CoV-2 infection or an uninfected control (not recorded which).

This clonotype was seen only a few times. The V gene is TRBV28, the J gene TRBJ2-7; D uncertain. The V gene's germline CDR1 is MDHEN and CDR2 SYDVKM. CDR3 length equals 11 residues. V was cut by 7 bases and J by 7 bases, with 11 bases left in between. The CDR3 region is CASTYLGEQYF. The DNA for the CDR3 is TGTGCCAGCACCTATTTGGGAGAGCAGTACTTC.

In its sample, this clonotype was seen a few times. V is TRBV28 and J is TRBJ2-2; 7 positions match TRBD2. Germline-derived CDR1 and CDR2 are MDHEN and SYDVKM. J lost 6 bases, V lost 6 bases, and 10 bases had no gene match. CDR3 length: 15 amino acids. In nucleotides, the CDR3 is TGTGCCAGCAGAGAGAGCGGGGTATTCTCCGGGGAGCTGTTTTTT. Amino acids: CASRESGVFSGELFF.

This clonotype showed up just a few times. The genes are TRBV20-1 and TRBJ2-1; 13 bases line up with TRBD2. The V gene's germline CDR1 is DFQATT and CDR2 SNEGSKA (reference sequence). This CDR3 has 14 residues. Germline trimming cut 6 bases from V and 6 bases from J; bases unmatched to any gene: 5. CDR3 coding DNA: TGCAGTGCCAAACTAGCGGGAGGGCCCAATGAGCAGTTCTTC. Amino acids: CSAKLAGGPNEQFF.

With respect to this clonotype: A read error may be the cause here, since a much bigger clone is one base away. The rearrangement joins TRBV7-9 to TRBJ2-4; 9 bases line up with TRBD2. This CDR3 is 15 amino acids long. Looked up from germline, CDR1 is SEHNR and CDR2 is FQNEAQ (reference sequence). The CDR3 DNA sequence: TGTGCCAGCAGCTCCGGGGGACTAGCCATAAACATTCAGTACTTC. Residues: CASSSGGLAINIQYF.

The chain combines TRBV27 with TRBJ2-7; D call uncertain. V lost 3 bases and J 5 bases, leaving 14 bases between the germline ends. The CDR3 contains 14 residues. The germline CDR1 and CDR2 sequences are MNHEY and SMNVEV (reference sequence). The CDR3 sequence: CASSLAGQLDEQYF. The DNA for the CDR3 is TGTGCCAGCAGTTTGGCTGGGCAGCTGGACGAGCAGTACTTC.

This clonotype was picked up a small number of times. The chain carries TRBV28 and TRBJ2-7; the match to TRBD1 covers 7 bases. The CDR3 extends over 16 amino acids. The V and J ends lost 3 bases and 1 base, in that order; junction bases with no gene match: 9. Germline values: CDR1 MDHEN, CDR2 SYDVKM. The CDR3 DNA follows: TGTGCCAGCAGTTTTCCCGACAGGGCCAATTCCTACGAGCAGTACTTC. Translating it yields CASSFPDRANSYEQYF.

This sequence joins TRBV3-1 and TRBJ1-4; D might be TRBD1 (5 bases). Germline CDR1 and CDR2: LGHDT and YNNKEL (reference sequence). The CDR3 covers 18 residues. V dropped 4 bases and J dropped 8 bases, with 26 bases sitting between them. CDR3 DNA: TGTGCCAGCAGCCCATACAATGCCGGGGGTCTCCGCGGGGAAAAACTGTTTTTT. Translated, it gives CASSPYNAGGLRGEKLFF.